This TCR beta chain was found in a study of response to subunit inactivated influenza vaccine. Regarding the study as a whole: Each seasonal influenza vaccination recruits few new T cells, the authors suggested.

This clonotype was picked up a small number of times. As yet, its antigen is unknown. TCRdb re-analysed the RT-PCR reads in MiXCR, keeping a single row per CDR3 protein. The profile shows about 240,000 distinct CDR3 sequences, less than 15% of them singletons. The J segment lost 9 bases and the V segment lost 7 bases, leaving 12 bases of the junction unmatched. The CDR3 covers 16 residues. The V gene's germline CDR1 is SGHTA and CDR2 FQGNSA. The chain joins TRBV7-2 to TRBJ2-3, with 14 nucleotides matching TRBD2. This clonotype was sampled from a man aged 50 to 59 who received an inactivated influenza vaccine. The source material was non-naive T cells sorted from PBMCs, sampled around 15 days before vaccination. CDR3 bases: TGTGCCAGCACCCTGACTAGCGGGGGGGCGTGGGGCACGCAGTATTTT. Its translation: CASTLTSGGAWGTQYF. The full variable domain, with the rest looked up from reference TRBV7-2 and TRBJ2-3, is GAGVSQSPSNKVTEKGKDVELRCDPISGHTALYWYRQSLGQGLEFLIYFQGNSAPDKSGLPSDRFSAERTGGSVSTLTIQRTQQEDSAVYLCASTLTSGGAWGTQYFGPGTRLTVL.